This T cell receptor (beta chain) comes out of a study of cytomegalovirus exposure and HLA in healthy donors. This CDR3 comprises 15 residues. After removal of 6 bases from V and 0 bases from J, the junction contained 7 bases not matched to a gene. Germline CDR1 SGHAT, CDR2 FQNNGV. A multiplex PCR was run with 60 Vbeta primers and 13 Jbeta primers. Libraries were prepared by immunoSEQ multiplex PCR; TCRdb keeps only in-frame clonotypes and omits some of them. The top ten clones hold under 0.75% of a sample with 170,000 or so clones, 80% of them seen once. Source material: PBMCs. The source of this sequence is a boy between 10 and 17 years old in good health and CMV-seronegative. V usage is TRBV11-2 and J usage is TRBJ1-1; TRBD1 matches at 7 bases. The CDR3 sequence: CASRKTGTVNTEAFF. CDR3 DNA: TGTGCCAGCAGGAAAACCGGGACAGTGAACACTGAAGCTTTCTTT.